This is a list of T cell receptor beta chains from one sample in a study of blood T cells in healthy people across ages. Each CDR3 protein gets one entry after TCRdb re-called the 5' RACE reads with MiXCR. The data hold more than 700,000 distinct CDR3 sequences, with 53% observed a single time. The source material was blood. The receptors here all came from an elderly man in good health. Each CDR3 is given with its conserved first and last residue. The order of the fields is J gene, D gene, clone size, V gene, CDR3 protein, CDR3 DNA. The D gene is left open where the match is weak. Rows may omit the clone size; those that give it use once, few, many or a size class.

j_call: TRBJ1-2; d_call: TRBD1; clone_size: -; v_call: TRBV29-1; cdr3_aa: CSVWTGSVYGYTF; cdr3_nt: TGCAGCGTATGGACAGGGAGTGTCTATGGCTACACCTTC
j_call: TRBJ1-5; d_call: TRBD1; clone_size: few; v_call: TRBV4-1; cdr3_aa: CASSQAGTAYSNQPQHF; cdr3_nt: TGCGCCAGCAGCCAAGCTGGGACAGCTTATAGCAATCAGCCCCAGCATTTT
j_call: TRBJ2-5; d_call: -; clone_size: few; v_call: TRBV21-1; cdr3_aa: CASSAKGPQTGETQYF; cdr3_nt: TGTGCCAGCAGCGCAAAAGGCCCTCAAACGGGGGAGACCCAGTACTTC
j_call: TRBJ2-7; d_call: -; clone_size: few; v_call: TRBV3-1; cdr3_aa: CASSQPGPSSEQYF; cdr3_nt: TGTGCCAGCAGCCAGCCGGGACCATCCAGCGAGCAGTACTTC
j_call: TRBJ1-5; d_call: -; clone_size: -; v_call: TRBV20-1; cdr3_aa: CSAPSGKGFNQPQHF; cdr3_nt: TGCAGTGCTCCTTCTGGGAAGGGCTTCAATCAGCCCCAGCATTTT
j_call: TRBJ2-7; d_call: -; clone_size: -; v_call: TRBV7-2; cdr3_aa: CASSLVWARTYEQYF; cdr3_nt: TGTGCCAGCAGCTTAGTATGGGCCAGGACCTACGAGCAGTACTTC
j_call: TRBJ2-5; d_call: TRBD1; clone_size: once; v_call: TRBV20-1; cdr3_aa: CSARAGTGAADEQYF; cdr3_nt: TGCAGTGCTAGGGCCGGGACAGGGGCGGCGGATGAGCAGTACTTC
j_call: TRBJ1-2; d_call: -; clone_size: -; v_call: TRBV6-1; cdr3_aa: CASSNLGQGPRSYTF; cdr3_nt: TGTGCCAGCTCGAATCTAGGGCAGGGGCCTCGCAGCTACACCTTC
j_call: TRBJ2-6; d_call: -; clone_size: -; v_call: TRBV2; cdr3_aa: CASTMGSSGANVLTF; cdr3_nt: TGTGCCAGCACCATGGGGTCCTCTGGGGCCAACGTCCTGACTTTC
j_call: TRBJ2-3; d_call: -; clone_size: -; v_call: TRBV7-2; cdr3_aa: CASSNVMADTQYF; cdr3_nt: TGTGCCAGCAGCAACGTCATGGCCGATACGCAGTATTTT
j_call: TRBJ2-1; d_call: -; clone_size: -; v_call: TRBV29-1; cdr3_aa: CSARAGAYNEQFF; cdr3_nt: TGCAGCGCCCGGGCAGGGGCCTACAATGAGCAGTTCTTC
j_call: TRBJ2-3; d_call: -; clone_size: many; v_call: TRBV24-1; cdr3_aa: CATSGREGSRDTQYF; cdr3_nt: TGTGCCACCAGTGGCAGGGAAGGGTCTCGAGATACGCAGTATTTT
j_call: TRBJ2-7; d_call: TRBD1; clone_size: -; v_call: TRBV6-6; cdr3_aa: CASSYHRDRECEQYF; cdr3_nt: TGTGCCAGCAGTTATCATCGGGACAGGGAGTGCGAGCAGTACTTC
j_call: TRBJ1-4; d_call: -; clone_size: -; v_call: TRBV29-1; cdr3_aa: CSVGRVGEKLFF; cdr3_nt: TGCAGCGTTGGTAGGGTCGGAGAAAAACTGTTTTTT
j_call: TRBJ2-3; d_call: -; clone_size: -; v_call: TRBV6-1; cdr3_aa: CASQDPYRDAYF; cdr3_nt: TGTGCCAGTCAGGACCCCTACAGAGACGCGTATTTT
j_call: TRBJ2-3; d_call: -; clone_size: -; v_call: TRBV12-3/TRBV12-4; cdr3_aa: CASSPRTPTSTDTQYF; cdr3_nt: TGTGCCAGCAGCCCGAGGACTCCAACTAGCACAGATACGCAGTATTTT
j_call: TRBJ2-7; d_call: TRBD2; clone_size: -; v_call: TRBV5-1; cdr3_aa: CASSLGLAGKDEQYF; cdr3_nt: TGCGCCAGCAGCTTGGGACTAGCGGGAAAGGACGAGCAGTACTTC
j_call: TRBJ2-1; d_call: TRBD2; clone_size: -; v_call: TRBV5-1; cdr3_aa: CASSLGGRKYNEQFF; cdr3_nt: TGCGCCAGCAGCTTGGGCGGGAGGAAATACAATGAGCAGTTCTTC
j_call: TRBJ1-6; d_call: -; clone_size: few; v_call: TRBV10-2; cdr3_aa: CASSESQIDNSPLHF; cdr3_nt: TGCGCCAGCAGTGAGTCACAGATTGATAATTCACCCCTCCACTTT
j_call: TRBJ1-4; d_call: -; clone_size: once; v_call: TRBV29-1; cdr3_aa: CSVALGLRGSGLFF; cdr3_nt: TGCAGCGTTGCTCTGGGCCTAAGGGGTTCTGGCCTGTTTTTT
j_call: TRBJ2-7; d_call: -; clone_size: few; v_call: TRBV29-1; cdr3_aa: CSVVVGNEQYF; cdr3_nt: TGCAGCGTTGTGGTAGGGAACGAGCAGTACTTC
j_call: TRBJ2-6; d_call: -; clone_size: many; v_call: TRBV20-1; cdr3_aa: CSARDRSGANVLTF; cdr3_nt: TGCAGTGCTAGAGATCGCTCTGGGGCCAACGTCCTGACTTTC